Listed below are T cell receptor beta chains from one sample, sequenced in a study of Ad26.COV2.S vaccination and SARS-CoV-2 variants. Only in-frame clones appear in the TCRdb table, and some are missing; sequencing was by immunoSEQ multiplex PCR. The sample consists of over 200,000 clones, over 75% of them appearing once. The input for sequencing was peripheral blood, taken in a trial of Ad26.COV2.S vaccine versus placebo. The receptors come from a person between 18 and 65 years old who received the Ad26.COV2.S COVID-19 vaccine or a placebo. CDR3s include the opening cysteine and the closing phenylalanine or tryptophan. D genes are given only for firm matches. A row's size may be missing; if present it is once, few, many or a size class.

clone_size j_call d_call v_call cdr3_nt cdr3_aa
NA TRBJ2-1 NA TRBV5-1 TGCGCCAGCAGCCTCCAGGACAGTTACAATGAGCAGTTCTTC CASSLQDSYNEQFF
NA TRBJ2-7 TRBD1 TRBV12-3/TRBV12-4 TGTGCCAGCAGGTCGGACAGGGTATACGAGCAGTACTTC CASRSDRVYEQYF
NA TRBJ1-1 NA TRBV19 TGTGCCAGTAGTATGTCACGCACTGAAGCTTTCTTT CASSMSRTEAFF
NA TRBJ2-1 NA TRBV11-3 TGTGCCAGCAGCTTAGTTCCAGTTACCTACAATGAGCAGTTCTTC CASSLVPVTYNEQFF
NA TRBJ2-7 TRBD1 TRBV7-9 TGTGCCAGCAGCGGTGGGACAGGGGGCTACGAGCAGTACTTC CASSGGTGGYEQYF
once TRBJ1-5 NA TRBV27 TGTGCCAGCAGTTCCTACAGGGAAGGGGGCAATCAGCCCCAGCATTTT CASSSYREGGNQPQHF
once TRBJ1-1 NA TRBV4-2 TGTGCCAGCAGCCAACAGACAGCTATGAACACTGAAGCTTTCTTT CASSQQTAMNTEAFF
NA TRBJ2-5 TRBD2 TRBV28 TGTGGCGTGGGGGGGTGGCAGACCCAGTACTTC CGVGGWQTQYF
NA TRBJ2-1 TRBD2 TRBV4-1 TGCGCCAGCAGCCGGGGACTAGCGGTCTCTAATGAGCAGTTCTTC CASSRGLAVSNEQFF
NA TRBJ2-2 TRBD1 TRBV15 TGTGCCACCAAGACAGGGCTGGTTAGCACCGGGGAGCTGTTTTTT CATKTGLVSTGELFF
NA TRBJ1-1 NA TRBV27 TGTGCCAGCAGTTTACGGGGAGGGGCCACTGAAGCTTTCTTT CASSLRGGATEAFF
few TRBJ2-7 NA TRBV6-5 TGTGCCAGCAGTTACAACCTCTACGAGCAGTACTTC CASSYNLYEQYF
NA TRBJ1-1 NA TRBV7-3 TGTGCCAGCAGCTTGGGACTGCCGGGTACCCTGAACACTGAAGCTTTCTTT CASSLGLPGTLNTEAFF
NA TRBJ2-7 NA TRBV18 TGTGCCAGCTCACCTCGGGGAGGAGGAGAGCAGTACTTC CASSPRGGGEQYF
NA TRBJ2-2 NA TRBV25-1 TGTGCCAGCAGGGCCCCTGGGTGGGACACCGGGGAGCTGTTTTTT CASRAPGWDTGELFF
NA TRBJ2-3 NA TRBV7-8 TGTGCCAGCAGCGTGGGAGTGATAGATACGCAGTATTTT CASSVGVIDTQYF
once TRBJ2-6 NA TRBV19 TGTGCCAGTAGTATGATGTTTGGGGGAACGGCTGGGGCCAACGTCCTGACTTTC CASSMMFGGTAGANVLTF
NA TRBJ2-2 NA TRBV6-2/TRBV6-3 TGTGCCAGCAGTTACCGGACCACCGGGGAGCTGTTTTTT CASSYRTTGELFF
NA TRBJ1-2 NA TRBV28 TGTGCCAGCAAACGTCAAAGGGGCTTTACTAACTATGGCTACACCTTC CASKRQRGFTNYGYTF
once TRBJ2-3 NA TRBV10-3 TGTGCCATCAGTGGCTTAGGGGGGCTAAGGGGGGATACGCAGTATTTT CAISGLGGLRGDTQYF
NA TRBJ2-3 NA TRBV3-1/TRBV3-2 TGTGCCAGCAGCCGGCCTCCACAAGATACGCAGTATTTT CASSRPPQDTQYF
NA TRBJ1-6 NA TRBV7-2 TGTGCCAGCAACTACGAGTCCTATAATTCACCCCTCCACTTT CASNYESYNSPLHF
NA TRBJ2-3 NA TRBV6-2/TRBV6-3 TGTGCCAGCAGTCACCCTGCAGCGCAGAGATTTAGCACAGATACGCAGTATTTT CASSHPAAQRFSTDTQYF